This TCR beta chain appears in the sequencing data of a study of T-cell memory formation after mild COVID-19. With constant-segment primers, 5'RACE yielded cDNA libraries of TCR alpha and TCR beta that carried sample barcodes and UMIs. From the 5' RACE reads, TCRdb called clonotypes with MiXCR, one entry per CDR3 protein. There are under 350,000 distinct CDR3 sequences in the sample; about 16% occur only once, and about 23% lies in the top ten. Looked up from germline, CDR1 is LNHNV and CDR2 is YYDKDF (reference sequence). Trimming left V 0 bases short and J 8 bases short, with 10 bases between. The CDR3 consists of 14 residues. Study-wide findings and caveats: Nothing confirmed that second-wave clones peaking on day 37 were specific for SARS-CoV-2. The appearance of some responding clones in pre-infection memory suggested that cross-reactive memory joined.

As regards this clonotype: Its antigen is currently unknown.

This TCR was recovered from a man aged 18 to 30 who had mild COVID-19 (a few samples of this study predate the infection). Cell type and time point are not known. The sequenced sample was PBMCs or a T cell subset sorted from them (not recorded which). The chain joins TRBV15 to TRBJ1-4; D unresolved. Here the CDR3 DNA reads TGTGCCACCAGCAGAGATCGGGGTGGCGAAAAACTGTTTTTT. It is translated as CATSRDRGGEKLFF.